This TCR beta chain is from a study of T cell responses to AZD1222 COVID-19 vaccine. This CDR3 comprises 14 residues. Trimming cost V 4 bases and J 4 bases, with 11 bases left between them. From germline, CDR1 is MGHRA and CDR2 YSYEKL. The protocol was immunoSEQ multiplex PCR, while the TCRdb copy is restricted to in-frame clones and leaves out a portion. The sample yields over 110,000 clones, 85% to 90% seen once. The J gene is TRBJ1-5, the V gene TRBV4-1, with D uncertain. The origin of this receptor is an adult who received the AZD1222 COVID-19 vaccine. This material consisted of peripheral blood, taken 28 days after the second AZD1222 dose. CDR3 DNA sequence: TGCGCCAGCAGCCCCCGGACGGGAAATCAGCCCCAGCATTTT. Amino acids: CASSPRTGNQPQHF.